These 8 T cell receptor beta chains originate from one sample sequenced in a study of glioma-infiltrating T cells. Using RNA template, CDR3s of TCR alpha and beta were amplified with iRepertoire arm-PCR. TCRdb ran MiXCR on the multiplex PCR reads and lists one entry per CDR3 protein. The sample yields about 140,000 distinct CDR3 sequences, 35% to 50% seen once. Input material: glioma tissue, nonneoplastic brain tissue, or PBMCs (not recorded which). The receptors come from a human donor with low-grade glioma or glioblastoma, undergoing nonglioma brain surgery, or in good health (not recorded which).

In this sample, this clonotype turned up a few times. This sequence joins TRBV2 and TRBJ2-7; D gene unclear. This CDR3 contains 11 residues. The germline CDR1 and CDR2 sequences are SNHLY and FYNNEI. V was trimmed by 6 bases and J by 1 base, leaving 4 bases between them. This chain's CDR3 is CASRRSYEQYF. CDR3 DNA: TGTGCCAGCAGGCGGTCCTACGAGCAGTACTTC.

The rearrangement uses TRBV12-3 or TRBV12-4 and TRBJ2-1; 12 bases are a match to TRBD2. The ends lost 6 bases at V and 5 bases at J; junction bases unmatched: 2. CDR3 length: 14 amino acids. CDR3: CASSRTSGNNEQFF. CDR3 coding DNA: TGTGCCAGCAGCCGGACTAGCGGGAACAATGAGCAGTTCTTC.

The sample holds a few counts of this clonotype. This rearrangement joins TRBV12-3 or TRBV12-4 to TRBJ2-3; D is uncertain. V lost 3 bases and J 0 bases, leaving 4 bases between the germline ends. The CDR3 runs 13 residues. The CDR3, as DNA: TGTGCCAGCAGTTTTCACAGCACAGATACGCAGTATTTT. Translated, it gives CASSFHSTDTQYF.

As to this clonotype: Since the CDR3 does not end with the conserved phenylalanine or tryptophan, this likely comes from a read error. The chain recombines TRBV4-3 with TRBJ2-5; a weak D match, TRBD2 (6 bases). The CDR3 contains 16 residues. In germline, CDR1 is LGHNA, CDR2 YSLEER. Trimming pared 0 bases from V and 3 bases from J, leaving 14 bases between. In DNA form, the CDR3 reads TGCGCCAGCAGCCAAGATCTGGTCTTAGCGGAAGAGACCCAGTACTCC. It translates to CASSQDLVLAEETQYS.

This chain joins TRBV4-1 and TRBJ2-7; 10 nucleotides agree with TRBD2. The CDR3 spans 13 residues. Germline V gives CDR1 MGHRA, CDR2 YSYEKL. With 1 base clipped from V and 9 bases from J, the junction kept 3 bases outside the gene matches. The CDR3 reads CASSQVLAGAQYF. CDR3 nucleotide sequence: TGCGCCAGCAGCCAAGTGCTAGCGGGAGCGCAGTACTTC.

CDR3 nucleotides: TGCAGTGCTAATGGTATCGGGGTGTATAATTCACCCCTCCACTTT. This codes for CSANGIGVYNSPLHF. The gene calls are TRBV20-1 and TRBJ1-6; D is undetermined. V was pared by 4 bases and J by 4 bases, with 14 bases between. Germline lookup yields CDR1 DFQATT and CDR2 SNEGSKA (reference sequence). This CDR3 is built from 15 residues.

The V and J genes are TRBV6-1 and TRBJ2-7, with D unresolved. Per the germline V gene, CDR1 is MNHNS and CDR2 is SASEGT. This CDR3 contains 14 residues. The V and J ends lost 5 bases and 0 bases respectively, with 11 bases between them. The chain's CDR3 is CASSFAVYSYEQYF. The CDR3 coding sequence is TGTGCCAGCAGTTTCGCGGTTTACTCCTACGAGCAGTACTTC.

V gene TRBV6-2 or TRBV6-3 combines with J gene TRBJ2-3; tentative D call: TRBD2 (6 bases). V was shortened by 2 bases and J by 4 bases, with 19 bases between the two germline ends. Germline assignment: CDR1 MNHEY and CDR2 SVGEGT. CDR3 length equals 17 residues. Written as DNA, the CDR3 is TGTGCCAGCAGTTACACCCTCCGGGACGGGGGTGCAGATACGCAGTATTTT. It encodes CASSYTLRDGGADTQYF.